A single sample gave rise to the 15 T cell receptor beta chains below, sequenced in a study of T cell repertoires in cytomegalovirus infection. Each CDR3 protein is one row after TCRdb ran MiXCR on the reads. The sample consists of fewer than 350,000 distinct CDR3 sequences, roughly a sixth of them appearing once. The sequenced sample consisted of PBMCs. These receptor sequences come from a human donor in good health (CMV status not recorded). Some clones in this sample may be carry-over from other donors' samples.

The rearrangement uses TRBV6-6 and TRBJ2-4; maybe TRBD1 (5 bases). This CDR3 has 15 amino acids. From germline, CDR1 is MNHNY and CDR2 SVGAGI (reference sequence). Trimming cost V 0 bases and J 7 bases, with 13 bases left between them. CDR3 amino acids: CASSYSPDIRNIQYF. CDR3 nucleotides: TGTGCCAGCAGTTACTCCCCGGACATCAGGAACATTCAGTACTTC.

This clonotype has a count of ten or more. The chain is built from TRBV28 and TRBJ2-1; TRBD2 matches at 10 bases. There are 16 residues in the CDR3. The germline V gene has CDR1 MDHEN and CDR2 SYDVKM. The junction had 14 bases not matched to a gene; V was cut back by 10 bases and J by 5 bases. The CDR3, as DNA: TGTGCCACCTCGGTTGTTAGCGGGGGGTTGAACAATGAGCAGTTCTTC. Translation gives CATSVVSGGLNNEQFF.

This clonotype has only a few counts. This rearrangement joins TRBV20-1 to TRBJ1-5, with no clear D. Germline V lookup: CDR1 DFQATT, CDR2 SNEGSKA (reference sequence). The V gene lost 3 bases and the J gene lost 0 bases, with 3 bases spanning the gap. The length of the CDR3 is 12 residues. CDR3: CSASSSNQPQHF. DNA of the CDR3: TGCAGTGCTAGTAGTAGCAATCAGCCCCAGCATTTT.

The rearrangement uses TRBV6-5 and TRBJ2-5; TRBD1 might be the D (6 bases). Germline V lookup: CDR1 MNHEY, CDR2 SVGAGI. V lost 9 bases and J 2 bases, leaving 19 bases between the germline ends. The CDR3 totals 15 residues. CDR3 sequence reads: CASKMGATPQETQYF. CDR3 sequence (DNA): TGTGCCAGTAAAATGGGGGCCACCCCACAAGAGACCCAGTACTTC.

This clonotype appeared a few times. This chain connects TRBV20-1 to TRBJ1-1; D is undetermined. The CDR3 consists of 14 residues. Trimming pared 0 bases from V and 3 bases from J, leaving 11 bases between. Germline CDR1 is DFQATT and CDR2 is SNEGSKA (reference sequence). The DNA for the CDR3 is TGCAGTGCTAGAGATCGGGGATTGGACACTGAAGCTTTCTTT. Residues: CSARDRGLDTEAFF.

In this sample, this clonotype turned up many times. Here the CDR3 reads CASSPGGTGELFF. The DNA of the CDR3 is TGTGCCAGCAGTCCTGGCGGGACCGGGGAGCTGTTTTTT. The V call is TRBV7-2, the J call TRBJ2-2; a weak D match, TRBD2 (5 bases). Germline V gene sequence: CDR1 SGHTA, CDR2 FQGNSA. V was pared by 6 bases and J by 5 bases, with 10 bases between. The CDR3 length is 13 residues.

This clonotype was seen at least ten times. The chain carries TRBV7-2 and TRBJ1-2, with D perhaps TRBD1 (6 bases). From germline, CDR1 is SGHTA and CDR2 FQGNSA. Trimming pared 3 bases from V and 6 bases from J, leaving 14 bases between. The CDR3 consists of 14 residues. CDR3 amino acids: CASSFSTGEDGYTF. The CDR3 bases are TGTGCCAGCAGCTTCTCGACAGGAGAGGATGGCTACACCTTC.

In this sample, this clonotype turned up many times. V and J are TRBV6-5 and TRBJ2-5, with 8 bases matching TRBD2. The CDR3 sequence is 15 residues long. Germline trimming cut 2 bases from V and 4 bases from J; bases unmatched to any gene: 6. Germline CDR1 MNHEY, CDR2 SVGAGI. The CDR3 protein is CASSYRGGLGETQYF. As DNA, the CDR3 is TGTGCCAGCAGTTACCGGGGGGGCCTTGGAGAGACCCAGTACTTC.

V is TRBV20-1 and J is TRBJ2-3; unclear D gene. CDR1 DFQATT and CDR2 SNEGSKA come from the germline V gene (reference sequence). V was clipped by 3 bases and J by 2 bases, with 12 bases between them. The length of the CDR3 is 14 residues. CDR3 DNA sequence: TGCAGTGCTAGGCGCCAGACGACCACAGATACGCAGTATTTT. Amino acids: CSARRQTTTDTQYF.

This clonotype has more than one count but fewer than ten. The chain recombines TRBV7-6 with TRBJ2-5; no reliable D call. V was cut by 2 bases and J by 5 bases, with 9 bases left in between. Germline V gene lookup returns CDR1 SGHVS and CDR2 FNYEAQ. CDR3 length equals 13 residues. This CDR3 is CASSLRVRETQYF. The CDR3 DNA is TGTGCCAGCAGCTTAAGGGTCAGGGAGACCCAGTACTTC.

The CDR3 sequence is CSARVVLTGETQYF. CDR3 coding DNA: TGCAGTGCTAGAGTTGTACTTACAGGGGAGACCCAGTACTTC. This chain uses TRBV20-1 with TRBJ2-5; D is perhaps TRBD1 (6 bases). The CDR3 loop spans 14 amino acids. V gave up 1 base and J gave up 5 bases, with 14 bases separating them. The V gene's germline CDR1 is DFQATT and CDR2 SNEGSKA (reference sequence).

For this clonotype: At one end the junction does not follow the germline gene, possibly because of a read error. This chain links TRBV4-2 with TRBJ2-3; D unresolved. CDR3 size: 16 residues. CDR1 is LGHNA and CDR2 is YNFKEQ in the germline V gene. The CDR3 coding sequence is TGTACCAGCAGCCAAAGGCCGGGCCCCAGCACAGATACGCAGTATTTT. As protein: CTSSQRPGPSTDTQYF.

This clonotype was seen many times. The chain employs TRBV7-2 and TRBJ1-1; no firm D call. V gave up 1 base and J gave up 1 base, with 7 bases separating them. CDR1 SGHTA and CDR2 FQGNSA come from the germline V gene. The CDR3 spans 14 residues. CDR3 sequence (DNA): TGTGCCAGCAGCTTAGACGGGGAGAACACTGAAGCTTTCTTT. Protein sequence: CASSLDGENTEAFF.

The chain uses TRBV15 and TRBJ1-1, with D tentatively TRBD1 (5 bases). The CDR3 has 14 amino acids. Trimming shortened V by 3 bases and J by 3 bases, and 11 bases separated the two germline ends. Germline CDR1 LNHNV, CDR2 YYDKDF (reference sequence). CDR3: CATSSGQGYTEAFF. The CDR3 nucleotides read TGTGCCACCAGCAGTGGGCAGGGATACACTGAAGCTTTCTTT.

This clonotype was seen a handful of times. The chain uses TRBV20-1 and TRBJ2-1; TRBD2 aligns across 16 bases. Germline V gene data show CDR1 as DFQATT and CDR2 as SNEGSKA (reference sequence). The CDR3 totals 16 residues. Trimming at V came to 6 bases and at J to 9 bases, leaving 11 bases not matched to a gene. The CDR3 spells CSAATGTSGGDAEQFF. The CDR3 DNA is TGCAGTGCAGCAACCGGGACTAGCGGGGGGGATGCTGAGCAGTTCTTC.